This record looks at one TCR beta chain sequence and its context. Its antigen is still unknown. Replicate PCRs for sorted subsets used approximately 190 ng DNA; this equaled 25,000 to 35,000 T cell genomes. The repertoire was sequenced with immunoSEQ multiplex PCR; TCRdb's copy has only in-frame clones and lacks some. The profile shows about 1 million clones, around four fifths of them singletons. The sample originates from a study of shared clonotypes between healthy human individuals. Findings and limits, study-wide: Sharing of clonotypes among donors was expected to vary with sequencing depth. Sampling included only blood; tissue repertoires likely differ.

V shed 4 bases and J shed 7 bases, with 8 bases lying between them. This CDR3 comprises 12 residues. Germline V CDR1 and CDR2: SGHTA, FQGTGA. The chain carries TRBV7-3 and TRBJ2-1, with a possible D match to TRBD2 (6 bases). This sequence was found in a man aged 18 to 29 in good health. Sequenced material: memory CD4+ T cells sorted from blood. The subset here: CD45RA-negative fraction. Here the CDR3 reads CASSSLANEQFF. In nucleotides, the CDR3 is TGTGCCAGCAGCTCACTAGCTAATGAGCAGTTCTTC.